This passage covers 5 T cell receptor beta chains from one sample sequenced in a study of T cell changes during pregnancy in multiple sclerosis. Profiling relied on immunoSEQ multiplex PCR, and the TCRdb table lists in-frame clones only, not all of them. Of 70,000 to 95,000 clones in the sample, over 85% are singletons; the top ten hold approximately 4.7%. The specimen was peripheral blood, collected in the first trimester of pregnancy. These receptors all come from a female donor with multiple sclerosis, enrolled in a pregnancy study.

The J gene is TRBJ1-5, the V gene TRBV18, with 7 bases matching TRBD1. This CDR3 is 12 amino acids long. The germline CDR1 and CDR2 sequences are KGHSH and LQKENI. J was trimmed by 7 bases and V by 4 bases; bases with no gene match: 1. The CDR3, as DNA: TGTGCCAGCTCACTCAGGGGGCAGCCCCAGCATTTT. Translation gives CASSLRGQPQHF.

V usage is TRBV2 and J usage is TRBJ2-7; D possibly corresponds to TRBD2 (6 bases). Trimming removed 1 base at V and 0 bases at J, with 10 bases between. This CDR3 comprises 15 residues. Germline V gene data show CDR1 as SNHLY and CDR2 as FYNNEI. CDR3 nucleotides: TGTGCCAGCAGTGAAGGATGGGGAGGCTCCTACGAGCAGTACTTC. Translated: CASSEGWGGSYEQYF.

V gene TRBV13 combines with J gene TRBJ2-7; 8 bases fit TRBD2. J gave up 0 bases and V 6 bases, and 4 bases lay outside the gene matches. The CDR3 is made up of 14 amino acids. Looked up from germline, CDR1 is PRHDT and CDR2 is FYEKMQ (reference sequence). The CDR3 coding sequence is TGTGCCAGCAGTTCCGGGACTAGCTCCTACGAGCAGTACTTC. It is translated as CASSSGTSSYEQYF. Variable domain in full (rest from reference TRBV13 and TRBJ2-7): AAGVIQSPRHLIKEKRETATLKCYPIPRHDTVYWYQQGPGQDPQFLISFYEKMQSDKGSIPDRFSAQQFSDYHSELNMSSLELGDSALYFCASSSGTSSYEQYFGPGTRLTVT.

The sample holds one count of this clone. The rearrangement uses TRBV18 and TRBJ2-1; tentative D call: TRBD1 (6 bases). The length of the CDR3 is 17 residues. V was shortened by 0 bases and J by 0 bases, with 12 bases between the two germline ends. CDR1 is KGHSH and CDR2 is LQKENI in the germline V gene. The CDR3 loop is CASSPPTGLVSYNEQFF. The CDR3 DNA reads TGTGCCAGCTCACCACCGACAGGTTTAGTCTCCTACAATGAGCAGTTCTTC.

This rearrangement joins TRBV2 to TRBJ2-2, with D unresolved. Germline V CDR1 and CDR2: SNHLY, FYNNEI. The V end was cut by 6 bases, the J end by 6 bases, with 5 bases between. The CDR3 sequence is 11 residues long. CDR3 sequence (DNA): TGTGCCAGCAGACATCCCGGGGAGCTGTTTTTT. Its translation: CASRHPGELFF.